The clone carrying this T cell receptor (beta chain) was counted only a few times. Antigen: not known. The data were taken from a study of response to subunit inactivated influenza vaccine. Each CDR3 protein is one row after TCRdb ran MiXCR on the RT-PCR reads. The table has roughly 190,000 distinct CDR3 sequences, about an eighth seen once. Findings and caveats of the study: With each seasonal influenza vaccination, the authors suggested, few new T cells are recruited.

The CDR3 extends over 12 amino acids. Per germline, CDR1 SQVTM and CDR2 ANQGSEA. V lost 1 base, J lost 6 bases, and 8 bases lay in between. The starting material was CD8+ T cells sorted from PBMCs, obtained about 5 days after vaccination. The sequence came from a man aged 50 to 59 who received an inactivated influenza vaccine. The genes are TRBV29-1 and TRBJ2-3, with no clear D. CDR3 in amino acids: CSVEGKADTQYF. DNA of the CDR3: TGCAGCGTTGAAGGGAAGGCGGATACGCAGTATTTT.